This passage covers 8 T cell receptor beta chains from one sample sequenced in a study of vaccination effects on CD4 cells after COVID-19 (dated 2022 in TCRdb). Receptor libraries were prepared by the immunoSEQ multiplex PCR assay. TCRdb's version of the immuneACCESS table is confined to in-frame rearrangements and falls short of the full clone set. An unresolved V gene accounts for under half of the shortfall where checked; the remainder is of unknown origin. The sample has about 68,000 clones on record, 80% of them singletons. The ten most abundant clones make up 12% of the sample. Their cognate antigens are unknown. To identify antigen-specific CD4+ T cell clonotypes by their expansion, the ViraFEST assay first stimulated PBMC with viral peptide pools and then applied TCR sequencing. After about 9 days of culture, CD4+ T cells were isolated with the EasySep CD4+ T cell isolation kit. Negative nucleocapsid antibody results before and after vaccination confirmed that the healthy vaccine recipients had no prior SARS-CoV-2 infection.

This specimen was CD4+ T cells from PBMCs cultured with SARS-CoV-2 spike peptides, taken before COVID-19 vaccination. The sample's cell subset or site label is to be understood as: SARS-CoV-2 spike overlapping peptide pool stimulation. The source is a human donor who received a COVID-19 vaccine.

This clone has just one count. This chain links TRBV19 with TRBJ2-1; TRBD1 matches 7 bases. The CDR3 runs to 12 residues. Trimming removed 4 bases from V and 12 bases from J; junction bases left unmatched: 6. Germline CDR1 LNHDA, CDR2 SQIVND (reference sequence). CDR3 DNA sequence: TGTGCCAGTAGTACTGAGGACAGGCGGCAGTTCTTC. This sequence encodes CASSTEDRRQFF.

This clone was found a few times. V gene TRBV7-9 combines with J gene TRBJ2-5; D call uncertain. The CDR3 contains 13 residues. Trimming shortened V by 1 base and J by 4 bases, and 7 bases separated the two germline ends. Germline loops: CDR1 SEHNR, CDR2 FQNEAQ (reference sequence). CDR3 nucleotides: TGTGCCAGCAGCTTAGTGGCAGTAGAGACCCAGTACTTC. This codes for CASSLVAVETQYF.

The V gene is TRBV6-5, the J gene TRBJ2-5; the match to TRBD2 covers 8 bases. The V and J ends lost 8 bases and 5 bases, in that order; junction bases with no gene match: 7. Germline values: CDR1 MNHEY, CDR2 SVGAGI. CDR3 length equals 13 residues. The CDR3 region is CASRHLAGETQYF. DNA for the CDR3: TGTGCCAGCCGGCACTTAGCGGGGGAGACCCAGTACTTC.

Only a few counts were recorded for this clone. This chain connects TRBV5-1 to TRBJ2-5; D not resolved. V lost 0 bases to trimming and J lost 5 bases, with 11 bases between them. Germline V gene data show CDR1 as SGHRS and CDR2 as YFSETQ. CDR3 length equals 14 residues. CDR3 region: CASSLAISQETQYF. In DNA form, the CDR3 reads TGCGCCAGCAGCTTGGCCATCAGTCAGGAGACCCAGTACTTC.

CDR3 DNA: TGTGCCAGTAGGCGGACACTTAGCTATGGCTACACCTTC. Protein sequence: CASRRTLSYGYTF. The chain has TRBV19 and TRBJ1-2; a possible D gene is TRBD1 (5 bases). Per germline, CDR1 LNHDA and CDR2 SQIVND (reference sequence). V gave up 6 bases and J gave up 4 bases, with 12 bases separating them. The CDR3 extends over 13 amino acids.

The genes are TRBV19 and TRBJ1-4; D uncertain. V was pared by 4 bases and J by 3 bases, with 12 bases between. The CDR3 is 15 amino acids. CDR1 is LNHDA and CDR2 is SQIVND in the germline V gene (reference sequence). CDR3 coding DNA: TGTGCCAGTAGTAATTTGCGGGGAGCTAATGAAAAACTGTTTTTT. This sequence encodes CASSNLRGANEKLFF.

The chain has TRBV5-1 and TRBJ2-7, with a possible D match to TRBD1 (5 bases). This CDR3 is 13 amino acids long. Germline CDR1 is SGHRS and CDR2 is YFSETQ. Trimming cost V 1 base and J 6 bases, with 11 bases left between them. CDR3 sequence (DNA): TGCGCCAGCAGCTTGTTTCAGGGCGGCGAGCAGTACGTC. Translated: CASSLFQGGEQYV.

This clone was seen just once. V is TRBV15 and J is TRBJ2-6; TRBD2 might be the D (6 bases). V lost 0 bases and J lost 2, with 14 bases in between. The CDR3 spans 18 residues. Germline V CDR1 and CDR2: LNHNV, YYDKDF (reference sequence). The CDR3 protein is CATSRDLTGVAGANVLTF. The DNA of the CDR3 is TGTGCCACCAGCAGAGATCTTACGGGGGTGGCTGGGGCCAACGTCCTGACTTTC.